Sequencing of this TCR beta chain was carried out in a study of identical twins. The study's findings and limits: Donors were not followed over many years; analysis was cross-sectional. Invariant MAIT and iNKT cells are populations that could partly confound zero-insertion analyses. Twin-shared out-of-frame alpha sequences showed excess low generation probability.

TCRdb re-analysed the 5' RACE reads in MiXCR, keeping a single row per CDR3 protein. The profile covers about 430,000 distinct CDR3 sequences, with approximately 17% appearing a single time and roughly 12% taken by the ten largest. In germline, CDR1 is MNHEY, CDR2 SVGEGT. The length of the CDR3 is 16 residues. J lost 1 base, V lost 6 bases, and 7 bases had no gene match. Remarks on this clonotype: Antigen unknown.

V gene TRBV6-2 or TRBV6-3 combines with J gene TRBJ1-5, with 9 bases that match TRBD1. Sequencing was done on a sample of naive T cells sorted from blood. The receptor comes from a man aged 50 or older in good health. In DNA, the CDR3 is TGTGCCAGCAGGAAACAGGGGGCAGGAAGCAATCAGCCCCAGCATTTT. This encodes CASRKQGAGSNQPQHF.